The 3 T cell receptor beta chains given below trace back to one sample, sequenced in a study of cytomegalovirus exposure and HLA in healthy donors. Produced via immunoSEQ multiplex PCR; TCRdb's table is partial and in-frame only. This table holds 250,000 or so clones, about 83% found once. Sequencing was done on a sample of PBMCs. Receptor source: a man between 18 and 29 years old in good health and CMV-seronegative.

J is TRBJ2-3 and V is TRBV7-2, with 11 bases fitting TRBD2. Looked up from germline, CDR1 is SGHTA and CDR2 is FQGNSA. The CDR3 contains 15 residues. Trimming removed 1 base from V and 10 bases from J; junction bases left unmatched: 7. The chain's CDR3 is CASSLGSGRATAQYF. The CDR3 DNA is TGTGCCAGCAGCTTAGGTAGCGGGAGGGCCACTGCGCAGTATTTT. Full variable domain (rest looked up from reference TRBV7-2 and TRBJ2-3): GAGVSQSPSNKVTEKGKDVELRCDPISGHTALYWYRQSLGQGLEFLIYFQGNSAPDKSGLPSDRFSAERTGGSVSTLTIQRTQQEDSAVYLCASSLGSGRATAQYFGPGTRLTVL.

This rearrangement joins TRBV18 to TRBJ2-1, with D maybe TRBD1 (6 bases). V lost 5 bases, J lost 4 bases, and 15 bases lay in between. The CDR3 covers 15 residues. Germline V gene lookup returns CDR1 KGHSH and CDR2 LQKENI. CDR3 in amino acids: CASSGGQGLYNEQFF. The CDR3 DNA follows: TGTGCCAGCTCAGGCGGGCAGGGGCTGTACAATGAGCAGTTCTTC.

The chain has TRBV28 and TRBJ2-1, with TRBD2 matching 10 bases. Germline V gene data show CDR1 as MDHEN and CDR2 as SYDVKM. V dropped 6 bases and J dropped 0; count of bases not matched to a gene: 5. The CDR3 covers 16 residues. DNA of the CDR3: TGTGCCAGCAGACGAACTAGCGGGGCCTCCTACAATGAGCAGTTCTTC. Its translation is CASRRTSGASYNEQFF.